Below, 22 T cell receptor beta chains from the same sample are listed, as sequenced in a study of T cells in Graves' hyperthyroidism and ophthalmopathy. RNA transcripts served as the template for amplifying TCR beta CDR3 regions. The TCR CDR3 was amplified in a first-round RT-PCR using the HTBI primer set. TCRdb called the multiplex PCR reads again in MiXCR, with one record for every CDR3 protein. The data show hundreds of thousands of distinct CDR3 sequences, 14% seen once. Sequences were obtained from blood. All receptors come from a young woman with Graves' hyperthyroidism.

The chain has TRBV20-1 and TRBJ1-5, with D possibly TRBD1 on 5 matching bases. The CDR3 has 13 residues. Germline lookup yields CDR1 DFQATT and CDR2 SNEGSKA (reference sequence). The V and J ends lost 6 bases and 5 bases respectively, with 14 bases between them. CDR3 sequence (DNA): TGCAGTGCGAAAACAGGTAGTGATCAGCCCCAGCATTTT. It codes for CSAKTGSDQPQHF.

This clonotype has a count of ten or more. V and J are TRBV11-2 and TRBJ2-7, with unresolved D. V was pared by 6 bases and J by 3 bases, with 3 bases between. CDR3 length equals 10 residues. The V gene's germline CDR1 is SGHAT and CDR2 FQNNGV. CDR3 sequence (DNA): TGTGCCAGCAGTCACTACGAGCAGTACTTC. Residues: CASSHYEQYF.

This clonotype was picked up many times. The V call is TRBV6-2 or TRBV6-3, the J call TRBJ2-1, with TRBD2 matching over 10 bases. Germline V CDR1 and CDR2: MNHEY, SVGEGT. This CDR3 contains 15 residues. V gave up 1 base and J gave up 10 bases; unmatched junction bases: 7. The CDR3 bases are TGTGCCAGCAGTTACTTGTCTAGCGGGAGTGGGGAGCAGTTCTTC. As protein: CASSYLSSGSGEQFF.

The rearrangement uses TRBV4-1 and TRBJ2-1; the match to TRBD1 covers 12 bases. Looked up from germline, CDR1 is MGHRA and CDR2 is YSYEKL. The junction had 13 bases not matched to a gene; V was cut back by 1 base and J by 9 bases. The CDR3 spans 18 residues. CDR3 residues: CASSQVPGDRGRLGEQFF. CDR3 sequence (DNA): TGCGCCAGCAGCCAAGTCCCCGGGGACAGGGGGCGCCTCGGTGAGCAGTTCTTC.

The sample holds many counts of this clonotype. V usage is TRBV7-9 and J usage is TRBJ1-1; D is perhaps TRBD1 (6 bases). V was cut by 7 bases and J by 2 bases, with 14 bases left in between. Germline lookup yields CDR1 SEHNR and CDR2 FQNEAQ (reference sequence). This CDR3 region has 14 residues. In DNA, the CDR3 is TGTGCCAGCACCCCACAGGGTAGCAACACTGAAGCTTTCTTT. Protein: CASTPQGSNTEAFF.

The chain combines TRBV2 with TRBJ2-1; D is possibly TRBD1 (5 bases). Germline V gives CDR1 SNHLY, CDR2 FYNNEI. Trimming removed 4 bases from V and 10 bases from J, with 11 bases in between. The CDR3 has 12 amino acids. For the CDR3, the DNA is TGTGCCAGCAGTGCCGCCGGACACGAGCAGTTCTTC. Translating it yields CASSAAGHEQFF.

In its sample, this clonotype was seen many times. The genes are TRBV2 and TRBJ2-3, with D unclear. V shed 7 bases and J shed 2 bases, with 13 bases lying between them. The CDR3 runs 14 residues. Germline V gene data show CDR1 as SNHLY and CDR2 as FYNNEI. CDR3 bases: TGTGCCAGCACCGAAAGGGTCTTCACAGATACGCAGTATTTT. Translating it yields CASTERVFTDTQYF.

In this sample, this clonotype turned up many times. The chain combines TRBV7-9 with TRBJ2-1; 10 bases agree with TRBD2. The germline CDR1 and CDR2 sequences are SEHNR and FQNEAQ (reference sequence). The CDR3 is 15 residues long. The trim removed 1 base at V and 6 bases at J, leaving 3 bases unmatched. CDR3 protein: CASSLVGTSVNEQFF. CDR3 sequence (DNA): TGTGCCAGCAGCTTAGTTGGGACTAGCGTCAATGAGCAGTTCTTC.

The rearrangement joins TRBV19 to TRBJ2-1, with TRBD2 matching 10 bases. Germline V gene data show CDR1 as LNHDA and CDR2 as SQIVND (reference sequence). Germline trimming cut 5 bases from V and 6 bases from J; bases unmatched to any gene: 10. The CDR3 is 16 residues long. This chain's CDR3 is CASSLIAGGSGNEQFF. CDR3 bases: TGTGCCAGTAGTCTCATAGCGGGAGGCTCCGGCAATGAGCAGTTCTTC. Complete variable domain (other parts from reference TRBV19 and TRBJ2-1): DGGITQSPKYLFRKEGQNVTLSCEQNLNHDAMYWYRQDPGQGLRLIYYSQIVNDFQKGDIAEGYSVSREKKESFPLTVTSAQKNPTAFYLCASSLIAGGSGNEQFFGPGTRLTVL.

With regard to this clonotype: A much larger clone differs by one base, so this may be a read error. A read error is likely, as this CDR3 ends without the conserved phenylalanine or tryptophan. J is TRBJ2-3 and V is TRBV6-1, with TRBD2 identical over 9 bases. Germline V CDR1 and CDR2: MNHNS, SASEGT. This CDR3 has 21 residues. The V segment lost 1 base and the J segment 1 base; nucleotides outside the gene matches: 18. CDR3 DNA sequence: TGTGCCAGCAGTGAAGGTTGGGAGCTAGCGGGATACGTTTTGGGCACAGATACGCAGTATCTT. Translating it yields CASSEGWELAGYVLGTDTQYL.

The DNA for the CDR3 is TGCAGTGCTAGAATGGGGATCCCCGGGGAATCACCCCTCCACTTT. Translated, it gives CSARMGIPGESPLHF. The V and J genes are TRBV20-1 and TRBJ1-6; D unclear. V was clipped by 2 bases and J by 10 bases, with 18 bases between them. This CDR3 region has 15 residues. Germline V gene data show CDR1 as DFQATT and CDR2 as SNEGSKA (reference sequence).

This CDR3 reads CASSPSPGSNEQFF. The CDR3 DNA follows: TGTGCCAGCAGCCCGTCACCCGGGAGCAATGAGCAGTTCTTC. The chain links TRBV9 to TRBJ2-1; perhaps TRBD2 as D (6 bases). Between the trimmed V and J ends, which lost 4 bases and 6 bases, there was a span of 14 bases. Germline CDR1 is SGDLS and CDR2 is YYNGEE. The CDR3 totals 14 residues.

The rearrangement uses TRBV6-2 or TRBV6-3 and TRBJ2-5; tentatively, D is TRBD2 (6 bases). This CDR3 comprises 13 residues. Germline assignment: CDR1 MNHEY and CDR2 SVGEGT. Trimming removed 1 base at V and 5 bases at J, with 8 bases between. CDR3 region: CASSYWGDETQYF. The CDR3 nucleotides read TGTGCCAGCAGTTACTGGGGGGATGAGACCCAGTACTTC.

Ten or more counts support this clonotype. The CDR3 nucleotides are TGTGCCAGCAGCTTAGGGGGGCTAGCGGGATCACAAGAGACCCAGTACTTC. It translates to CASSLGGLAGSQETQYF. The genes are TRBV7-2 and TRBJ2-5, with 9 nucleotides matching TRBD2. The CDR3 runs 17 residues. The V gene end was trimmed by 1 base and the J gene end by 2 bases; junction bases not matched to a gene: 8. Germline V gene lookup returns CDR1 SGHTA and CDR2 FQGNSA. The full variable domain, in which reference TRBV7-2 and TRBJ2-5 provide the parts outside the CDR3, is GAGVSQSPSNKVTEKGKDVELRCDPISGHTALYWYRQSLGQGLEFLIYFQGNSAPDKSGLPSDRFSAERTGGSVSTLTIQRTQQEDSAVYLCASSLGGLAGSQETQYFGPGTRLLVL.

V gene TRBV20-1 combines with J gene TRBJ1-2; D uncertain. V was pared by 6 bases and J by 4 bases, with 12 bases between. CDR1 and CDR2 (germline): DFQATT, SNEGSKA (reference sequence). The CDR3 contains 12 residues. CDR3 loop: CSAEPQIYGYTF. In DNA, the CDR3 is TGCAGTGCGGAGCCCCAGATCTATGGCTACACCTTC.

This clonotype turned up a few times. CDR3 sequence: CASSWQGRRGLEAFF. The CDR3, as DNA: TGTGCCAGCAGCTGGCAGGGAAGAAGGGGTCTCGAAGCTTTCTTT. The V gene is TRBV5-8, the J gene TRBJ1-1; D perhaps matches TRBD1 (5 bases). Trimming cost V 3 bases and J 8 bases, with 20 bases left between them. Germline CDR1 SGHTS, CDR2 YDEGEE. The CDR3 has 15 amino acids.

This clonotype showed up many times. The J gene is TRBJ1-1, the V gene TRBV10-3; D ambiguous. Trimming removed 0 bases from V and 1 base from J, with 9 bases in between. The germline V gene has CDR1 ENHRY and CDR2 SYGVKD. The CDR3 has 15 amino acids. In nucleotides, the CDR3 is TGTGCCATCAGTGAGTCGGGTCGGACGAACACTGAAGCTTTCTTT. Its translation: CAISESGRTNTEAFF.

This clonotype came up a few times. The gene calls are TRBV6-2 or TRBV6-3 and TRBJ2-7; tentative D call: TRBD2 (6 bases). From germline, CDR1 is MNHEY and CDR2 SVGEGT. CDR3 size: 16 residues. Trimming cost V 0 bases and J 6 bases, with 18 bases left between them. The CDR3 loop is CASSYSPRDFPLEQYF. For the CDR3, the DNA is TGTGCCAGCAGTTACTCCCCCCGGGACTTCCCCCTCGAGCAGTACTTC.

This clonotype has more than one count but fewer than ten. The CDR3 protein is CASSLYGLAPGELFF. The DNA of the CDR3 is TGTGCCAGCAGTTTATACGGACTAGCGCCCGGGGAGCTGTTTTTT. The J gene is TRBJ2-2, the V gene TRBV27; 9 positions match TRBD2. Trimming at V came to 1 base and at J to 6 bases, leaving 3 bases not matched to a gene. Germline CDR1 MNHEY, CDR2 SMNVEV (reference sequence). The CDR3 is 15 amino acids.

This clonotype was seen a handful of times. This may be a read error, as it is one base from a much larger clone. The gene calls are TRBV7-2 and TRBJ2-1; 15 nucleotides align to TRBD2. J gave up 4 bases and V 5 bases, and 9 bases lay outside the gene matches. CDR1 SGHTA and CDR2 FQGNSA come from the germline V gene. The CDR3 loop spans 18 amino acids. The CDR3 spells CASSARTSGGGYYNEQFF. The DNA of the CDR3 is TGTGCCAGCAGCGCACGGACTAGCGGGGGGGGTTATTACAATGAGCAGTTCTTC.

This clonotype occurred a few times. J is TRBJ2-3 and V is TRBV20-1; D gene ambiguous. Germline CDR1 reads DFQATT; CDR2 reads SNEGSKA (reference sequence). The CDR3 covers 12 residues. Trimming took 6 bases from V and 2 from J, leaving 9 bases between them. The CDR3 sequence is CSAPLVTDTQYF. The CDR3, as DNA: TGCAGTGCGCCCCTAGTCACAGATACGCAGTATTTT.

This clonotype has a count of ten or more. The chain is built from TRBV5-8 and TRBJ2-1; D possibly corresponds to TRBD1 (5 bases). V was shortened by 4 bases and J by 7 bases, with 12 bases between the two germline ends. The CDR3 spans 13 residues. Germline V CDR1 and CDR2: SGHTS, YDEGEE. The CDR3 spells CASSTTQGNEQFF. The CDR3 DNA follows: TGTGCCAGCAGCACCACTCAGGGTAATGAGCAGTTCTTC.